The present TCR beta chain was sequenced within a study of blood T cell repertoires in COVID-19. About the research overall: The origin of the acute and convalescent COVID-19 samples was the United States, Italy and Spain. Sample material is recorded as cDNA or gDNA derived from T cells, B-cell-depleted T cells, or PBMCs.

Per the original data handling: Amplified reference gene primers provided the basis for estimating nucleated cell counts. Libraries were prepared by immunoSEQ multiplex PCR; TCRdb keeps only in-frame clonotypes and omits some of them. V, J and clone size are taken as reported in that table, and D and trimming were inferred from the DNA itself. Of some 160,000 clones in the sample, over 75% were seen once. Source material: peripheral blood. The source of this sequence is a man between 70 and 80 years old who had recovered from COVID-19.

This CDR3 reads CASSLTSRADTQYF. The DNA of the CDR3 is TGTGCCAGCAGCTTAACTTCGCGGGCAGATACGCAGTATTTT. V and J are TRBV7-9 and TRBJ2-3, with D perhaps matching TRBD2 (5 bases). Germline-derived CDR1 and CDR2 are SEHNR and FQNEAQ (reference sequence). The CDR3 length is 14 residues. Trimming stripped 2 bases from V and 4 bases from J, with 10 bases between.